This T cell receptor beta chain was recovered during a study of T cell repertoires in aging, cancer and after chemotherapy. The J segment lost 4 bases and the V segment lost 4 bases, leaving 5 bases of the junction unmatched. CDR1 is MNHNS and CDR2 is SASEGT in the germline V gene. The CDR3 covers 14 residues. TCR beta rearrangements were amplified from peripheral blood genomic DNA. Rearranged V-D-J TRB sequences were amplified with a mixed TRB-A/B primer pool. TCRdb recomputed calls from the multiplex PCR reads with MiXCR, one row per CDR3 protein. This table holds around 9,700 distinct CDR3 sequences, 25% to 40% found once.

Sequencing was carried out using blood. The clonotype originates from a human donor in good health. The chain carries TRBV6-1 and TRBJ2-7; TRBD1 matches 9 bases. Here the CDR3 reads CASSVTGTGYEQYF. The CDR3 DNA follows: TGTGCCAGCAGTGTAACCGGGACAGGGTACGAGCAGTACTTC.